This T cell receptor beta chain is drawn from a study of T cells after yellow fever vaccination. Study outcomes and limitations: Re-detected after boosting: most primary clones, more than 95% of CD4 and about 90% of CD8. Clonotypes shared by both compartments, CD4 and CD8, made up a small share.

Germline V gene lookup returns CDR1 SQVTM and CDR2 ANQGSEA. The CDR3 is 13 residues long. Trimming cost V 6 bases and J 0 bases, with 11 bases left between them. This clonotype occurred many times. Its antigen is still unknown. Universal primer sites and UMIs were introduced during 5'RACE template-switching synthesis of TCR cDNA. TCRdb reprocessed the 5' RACE reads with MiXCR, giving one entry per CDR3 protein. The sample lists around 340,000 distinct CDR3 sequences; under 15% were seen once. The sequence was obtained from a man aged 18 to 29 who received the YFV17D yellow fever vaccine. This rearrangement joins TRBV29-1 to TRBJ1-2; TRBD1 might be the D (6 bases). The specimen was CD4+ T cells sorted from PBMCs, collected 15 days after the yellow fever booster vaccination. The CDR3 bases are TGCAGCGTGGGGACACCCACTAACTATGGCTACACCTTC. Its translation: CSVGTPTNYGYTF.